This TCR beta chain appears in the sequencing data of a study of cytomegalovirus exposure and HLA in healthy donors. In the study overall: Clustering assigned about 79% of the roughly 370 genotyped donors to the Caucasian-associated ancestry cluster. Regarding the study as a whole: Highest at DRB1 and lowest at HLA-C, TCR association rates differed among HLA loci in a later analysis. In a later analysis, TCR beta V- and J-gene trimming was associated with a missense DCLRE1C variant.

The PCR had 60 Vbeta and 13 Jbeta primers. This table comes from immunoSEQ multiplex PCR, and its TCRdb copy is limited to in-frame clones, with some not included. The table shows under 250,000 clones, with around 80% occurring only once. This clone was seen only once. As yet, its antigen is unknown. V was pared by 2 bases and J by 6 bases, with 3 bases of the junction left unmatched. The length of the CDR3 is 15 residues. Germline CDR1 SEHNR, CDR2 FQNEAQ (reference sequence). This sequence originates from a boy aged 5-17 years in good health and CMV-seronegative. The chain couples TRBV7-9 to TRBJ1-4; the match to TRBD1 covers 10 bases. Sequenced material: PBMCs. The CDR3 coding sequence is TGTGCCAGCAGCTTATATGGGACAGGGGATGAAAAACTGTTTTTT. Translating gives CASSLYGTGDEKLFF.